Given below is one T cell receptor (beta chain) in context. The source of the sample is a study of OX40 agonist ivuxolimab in advanced cancers. The CDR3 contains 15 residues. Trimming pared 0 bases from V and 4 bases from J, leaving 14 bases between. The V gene's germline CDR1 is SGHRS and CDR2 YFSETQ. TCRdb's table, derived via immunoSEQ multiplex PCR, lists solely in-frame clones and lacks some. The table shows 80,000 or so clones, with approximately 92% occurring only once. The TCR sequence derives from an adult with an advanced solid tumor such as melanoma, head and neck, liver or kidney cancer. The input for sequencing was CD4+ or CD8+ T cells sorted from blood, taken in a trial of the OX40 agonist ivuxolimab. The chain joins TRBV5-1 to TRBJ2-7; D is perhaps TRBD1 (5 bases). This CDR3 is CASSLAGQTAYEQYF. The CDR3 coding sequence is TGCGCCAGCAGCTTGGCCGGACAAACAGCGTACGAGCAGTACTTC.